Listed here is a single T cell receptor beta chain. As yet, its antigen is unknown. Alongside a J-beta primer mix, a sample-barcoded 5' primer served in a second PCR lasting roughly 7 to 11 cycles. Each cDNA molecule was tagged by a template-switch adaptor that had 12 random nucleotides. TCRdb itself ran the 5' RACE reads through MiXCR, one entry per CDR3 protein. The table has under 700,000 distinct CDR3 sequences, around 24% seen once. The sample belongs to a study of blood T cells in healthy people across ages. Study conclusions and caveats: In long-lived donors, naive CD4+ cell counts and diversity exceeded those of aged donors.

Germline CDR1 MDHEN, CDR2 SYDVKM. The V end lost 3 bases, the J end lost 9 bases, and 24 bases lay between the germline ends. The CDR3 runs 17 residues. The sample was also linked to a second study, of T cells of mothers and their children.

The sample comprised blood. V and J are TRBV28 and TRBJ2-1; maybe TRBD2 (6 bases). The clonotype originates from a boy between 5 and 17 years old in good health. The CDR3 protein is CASSFPPSSDPGVEQFF. CDR3 in DNA: TGTGCCAGCAGTTTCCCCCCCTCTAGCGACCCCGGGGTTGAGCAGTTCTTC.